The 25 T cell receptor beta chains given below trace back to one sample, sequenced in a study of T-cell reconstitution after alpha-beta-depleted transplantation in children. TCRbeta library preparation incorporated unique molecular identifiers. From the PCR reads, TCRdb called clonotypes with MiXCR, one entry per CDR3 protein. The table shows over 400,000 distinct CDR3 sequences, with about 12% occurring only once. Here the sequenced sample was PBMCs from the stem cell graft donor, taken from the stem cell graft. These receptors came from a human donor who donated a stem cell graft to a child with combined immunodeficiency.

This clonotype turned up a few times. V gene TRBV14 combines with J gene TRBJ2-5; 8 nucleotides align to TRBD2. Germline V gives CDR1 SGHDN, CDR2 FVKESK. With V trimmed by 4 bases and J by 3 bases, 4 bases remained unmatched. The CDR3 is 14 amino acids. CDR3 region: CASSPAGVEETQYF. The DNA of the CDR3 is TGTGCCAGCAGCCCAGCGGGAGTGGAAGAGACCCAGTACTTC.

This chain links TRBV6-5 with TRBJ1-5, with D perhaps TRBD1 (5 bases). CDR3 size: 13 residues. V was cut by 6 bases and J by 6 bases, with 12 bases left in between. Germline CDR1 MNHEY, CDR2 SVGAGI. CDR3 DNA sequence: TGTGCCAGCAGGTTGACAGAGGGTCAGCCCCAGCATTTT. Amino acid sequence: CASRLTEGQPQHF.

This clonotype has a count of ten or more. The chain recombines TRBV6-2 or TRBV6-3 with TRBJ2-1; D gene uncertain. CDR1 MNHEY and CDR2 SVGEGT come from the germline V gene. The CDR3 consists of 13 residues. Trimming took 6 bases from V and 3 from J, leaving 9 bases between them. This chain's CDR3 is CASSPPFYNEQFF. The CDR3 DNA sequence: TGTGCCAGCAGCCCGCCTTTCTACAATGAGCAGTTCTTC.

This clonotype was recorded at least ten times. This sequence joins TRBV20-1 and TRBJ2-7; D is ambiguous. Trimming cost V 3 bases and J 5 bases, with 14 bases left between them. The CDR3 spans 13 residues. Germline V CDR1 and CDR2: DFQATT, SNEGSKA (reference sequence). CDR3 region: CSARDEATDEQYF. The CDR3 coding sequence is TGCAGTGCTAGGGACGAGGCGACGGACGAGCAGTACTTC.

This clonotype was seen a few times. This chain uses TRBV29-1 with TRBJ2-7; D is uncertain. Germline lookup yields CDR1 SQVTM and CDR2 ANQGSEA. V was trimmed by 7 bases and J by 3 bases, leaving 13 bases between them. This CDR3 is 12 amino acids long. In DNA, the CDR3 is TGCAGCGCTCGGGCGGAAAACTACGAGCAGTACTTC. Its translation is CSARAENYEQYF.

The table lists this clonotype with many counts. V is TRBV10-3 and J is TRBJ1-1; perhaps TRBD1 as D (5 bases). The CDR3 contains 11 residues. Trimming removed 3 bases at V and 7 bases at J, with 6 bases between. The germline V gene encodes CDR1 ENHRY and CDR2 SYGVKD. The chain's CDR3 is CAISDGGEAFF. The CDR3 DNA is TGTGCCATCAGTGACGGGGGTGAAGCTTTCTTT.

This chain connects TRBV7-9 to TRBJ1-2; D ambiguous. The germline V gene has CDR1 SEHNR and CDR2 FQNEAQ (reference sequence). V dropped 4 bases and J dropped 4 bases, with 10 bases sitting between them. This CDR3 has 13 amino acids. The CDR3 sequence: CASSSAAGYGYTF. The CDR3 coding sequence is TGTGCCAGCAGCTCCGCAGCCGGCTATGGCTACACCTTC. The complete variable domain, with remaining parts taken from reference TRBV7-9 and TRBJ1-2, reads DTGVSQNPRHKITKRGQNVTFRCDPISEHNRLYWYRQTLGQGPEFLTYFQNEAQLEKSRLLSDRFSAERPKGSFSTLEIQRTEQGDSAMYLCASSSAAGYGYTFGSGTRLTVV.

This clonotype has just a few counts. The genes are TRBV7-9 and TRBJ2-7; D is unclear. Between the trimmed V and J ends, which lost 5 bases and 4 bases, there was a span of 12 bases. The CDR3 loop spans 13 amino acids. From germline, CDR1 is SEHNR and CDR2 FQNEAQ (reference sequence). Here the CDR3 reads CASSPRDLYEQYF. Written as DNA, the CDR3 is TGTGCCAGCAGCCCTAGAGATCTGTACGAGCAGTACTTC. The complete variable domain, with remaining parts taken from reference TRBV7-9 and TRBJ2-7, reads DTGVSQNPRHKITKRGQNVTFRCDPISEHNRLYWYRQTLGQGPEFLTYFQNEAQLEKSRLLSDRFSAERPKGSFSTLEIQRTEQGDSAMYLCASSPRDLYEQYFGPGTRLTVT.

This clonotype was recorded a few times. V and J are TRBV12-3 or TRBV12-4 and TRBJ1-5; 8 positions match TRBD1. This CDR3 is built from 15 residues. V gave up 8 bases and J gave up 1 base; unmatched junction bases: 7. This CDR3 reads CASAKTGESNQPQHF. The CDR3 DNA reads TGTGCCAGCGCCAAGACAGGGGAGAGCAATCAGCCCCAGCATTTT.

V usage is TRBV12-3 or TRBV12-4 and J usage is TRBJ1-1, with D hard to call. This CDR3 spans 14 amino acids. The V end lost 5 bases, the J end lost 1 base, and 11 bases lay between the germline ends. The DNA of the CDR3 is TGTGCCAGCAGTACCCGTGCGAAGAACACTGAAGCTTTCTTT. Translated, it gives CASSTRAKNTEAFF.

This clonotype was observed many times. V is TRBV11-2 and J is TRBJ2-6; D gene unclear. The CDR3 is 18 amino acids. The germline gives CDR1 SGHAT, CDR2 FQNNGV. With 5 bases removed from V and 0 bases from J, the gap between germline ends came to 17 bases. The CDR3 reads CASSVRPFGFSGANVLTF. DNA for the CDR3: TGTGCCAGCAGCGTCAGACCATTCGGGTTCTCTGGGGCCAACGTCCTGACTTTC.

This clonotype occurred a few times. The chain uses TRBV7-8 and TRBJ2-1, with D possibly TRBD1 on 6 matching bases. V was clipped by 3 bases and J by 10 bases, with 19 bases between them. The germline gives CDR1 SGHVS, CDR2 FQNEAQ. This CDR3 has 15 amino acids. The CDR3 region is CASSLAAMGQGEQFF. The CDR3 coding sequence is TGTGCCAGCAGCTTGGCCGCTATGGGGCAGGGGGAGCAGTTCTTC.

The sample holds many counts of this clonotype. The rearrangement joins TRBV4-3 to TRBJ2-3; TRBD2 matches at 12 bases. Germline V lookup: CDR1 LGHNA, CDR2 YSLEER. This CDR3 is built from 16 residues. After removal of 0 bases from V and 7 bases from J, the junction contained 5 bases not matched to a gene. CDR3 sequence (DNA): TGCGCCAGCAGCCAAGATCCTAGCGGGGGGGCAAATACGCAGTATTTT. It codes for CASSQDPSGGANTQYF.

This clonotype was seen more than once but under ten times. The chain uses TRBV18 and TRBJ2-7, with TRBD1 identical over 7 bases. This CDR3 has 14 residues. Trimming took 3 bases from V and 0 from J; bases not matched to a gene: 2. The germline V gene encodes CDR1 KGHSH and CDR2 LQKENI. For the CDR3, the DNA is TGTGCCAGCTCACCGACAGGGCCCTCCTACGAGCAGTACTTC. Protein sequence: CASSPTGPSYEQYF.

The CDR3 loop is CAWSIQGNYGYTF. CDR3 bases: TGTGCCTGGAGTATCCAGGGAAACTATGGCTACACCTTC. The genes are TRBV30 and TRBJ1-2, with TRBD1 as a possible D gene (5 bases). Per the germline V gene, CDR1 is GTSNPN and CDR2 is SVGIG (reference sequence). CDR3 length equals 13 residues. V was clipped by 2 bases and J by 2 bases, with 9 bases between them.

This clonotype appeared a few times. CDR3 nucleotides: TGTGCCAGCAGCTTCGACAGGGGGCCCGCTTACGAGCAGTACTTC. It specifies CASSFDRGPAYEQYF. V usage is TRBV13 and J usage is TRBJ2-7; TRBD1 matches 10 bases. Germline trimming cut 3 bases from V and 4 bases from J; bases unmatched to any gene: 6. CDR1 PRHDT and CDR2 FYEKMQ come from the germline V gene (reference sequence). CDR3 length: 15 residues. The complete variable domain, with remaining parts taken from reference TRBV13 and TRBJ2-7, reads AAGVIQSPRHLIKEKRETATLKCYPIPRHDTVYWYQQGPGQDPQFLISFYEKMQSDKGSIPDRFSAQQFSDYHSELNMSSLELGDSALYFCASSFDRGPAYEQYFGPGTRLTVT.

V and J are TRBV6-2 or TRBV6-3 and TRBJ2-1, with TRBD2 matching 10 bases. This CDR3 is built from 21 residues. Germline trimming cut 2 bases from V and 0 bases from J; bases unmatched to any gene: 16. Per the germline V gene, CDR1 is MNHEY and CDR2 is SVGEGT. The CDR3 region has the DNA TGTGCCAGCAGTTACCCCTTACCGAGCGGGAGGGCCCTGAGCTCCTACAATGAGCAGTTCTTC. Its translation is CASSYPLPSGRALSSYNEQFF.

The table lists this clonotype with a few counts. This rearrangement joins TRBV3-1 to TRBJ2-7; 8 positions match TRBD1. The germline gives CDR1 LGHDT, CDR2 YNNKEL (reference sequence). The CDR3 extends over 14 amino acids. V dropped 3 bases and J dropped 4; count of bases not matched to a gene: 5. The DNA for the CDR3 is TGTGCCAGCAGCCACCTGACAGGGGAGTACGAGCAGTACTTC. This encodes CASSHLTGEYEQYF.

This clonotype has just a few counts. The rearrangement uses TRBV15 and TRBJ2-7, with 8 bases lining up with TRBD1. This CDR3 is built from 16 residues. Per germline, CDR1 LNHNV and CDR2 YYDKDF (reference sequence). Trimming cost V 0 bases and J 7 bases; bases outside gene matches: 11. Written as DNA, the CDR3 is TGTGCCACCAGCAGAGACCCCGGGACAGGCATAGGGGAGCAGTACTTC. As protein: CATSRDPGTGIGEQYF.

This clonotype was picked up many times. CDR3 loop: CASSEYRQGGDIQYF. CDR3 bases: TGTGCCAGCAGTGAATACAGACAGGGGGGAGACATTCAGTACTTC. This chain uses TRBV25-1 with TRBJ2-4; 9 positions match TRBD1. Losses at the gene ends were 0 bases for V and 8 bases for J; bases not matched to a gene: 5. The CDR3 extends over 15 amino acids. Germline CDR1 and CDR2: MGHDK and SYGVNS.

This clonotype has at least ten counts. The V gene is TRBV24-1, the J gene TRBJ2-6; D might be TRBD2 (6 bases). This CDR3 region has 18 residues. Germline values: CDR1 KGHDR, CDR2 SFDVKD. V was shortened by 2 bases and J by 0 bases, with 13 bases between the two germline ends. This chain's CDR3 is CATSDSAGGDSGANVLTF. The CDR3 DNA follows: TGTGCCACCAGTGATTCCGCAGGAGGGGACTCTGGGGCCAACGTCCTGACTTTC.

There are a few counts of this clonotype. The chain employs TRBV7-8 and TRBJ2-7; maybe TRBD2 (6 bases). V was pared by 1 base and J by 4 bases, with 14 bases between. This CDR3 is 15 amino acids long. Germline CDR1 is SGHVS and CDR2 is FQNEAQ. This CDR3 reads CASSLDAGRTYEQYF. The DNA for the CDR3 is TGTGCCAGCAGCTTAGATGCGGGGAGGACTTACGAGCAGTACTTC.

The rearrangement joins TRBV4-3 to TRBJ1-4; 7 bases agree with TRBD1. This CDR3 is 16 amino acids long. In germline, CDR1 is LGHNA, CDR2 YSLEER. V shed 1 base, J shed 6 bases, and the junction held 8 bases outside the gene matches. Written as DNA, the CDR3 is TGCGCCAGCAGCCAAGGGTTGACAGGGAGGGATGAAAAACTGTTTTTT. Amino acid sequence: CASSQGLTGRDEKLFF.

Many counts were recorded for this clonotype. The chain links TRBV5-6 to TRBJ1-6; D is undetermined. Trimming pared 0 bases from V and 6 bases from J, leaving 7 bases between. CDR1 and CDR2 from the germline V gene are SGHDT and YYEEEE. The CDR3 runs 14 residues. The CDR3 region is CASSLVQANSPLHF. DNA for the CDR3: TGTGCCAGCAGCTTGGTGCAGGCTAATTCACCCCTCCACTTT.

This clonotype was detected ten times or more. The rearrangement joins TRBV7-2 to TRBJ2-7; TRBD2 matches 7 bases. Germline trimming cut 1 base from V and 4 bases from J; bases unmatched to any gene: 7. This CDR3 has 15 residues. Germline V CDR1 and CDR2: SGHTA, FQGNSA. The CDR3 region has the DNA TGTGCCAGCAGCTTAGTTTCCGGGGAGGGGTACGAGCAGTACTTC. Its translation is CASSLVSGEGYEQYF.